This passage covers 18 T cell receptor beta chains from one sample sequenced in a study of early T cells in non-severe SARS-CoV-2 infection. Via MiXCR, TCRdb re-called the 5' RACE reads, giving one row per CDR3 protein. The sample consists of tens of thousands of distinct CDR3 sequences, 10% of them appearing once. The sequenced sample consisted of whole blood. These receptors were collected from an adult who was a healthcare worker with PCR-confirmed SARS-CoV-2 infection or an uninfected control (not recorded which).

This clonotype was observed many times. J is TRBJ2-7 and V is TRBV20-1; D not resolved. Deletions cut 4 bases from V and 4 bases from J, with 17 bases between. Germline CDR1 and CDR2: DFQATT and SNEGSKA (reference sequence). This CDR3 region has 14 residues. The DNA of the CDR3 is TGCAGTGCTACAAGCTATAAGCCTAGATACGAGCAGTACTTC. Amino acids: CSATSYKPRYEQYF.

The chain is built from TRBV6-2 or TRBV6-3 and TRBJ1-1, with TRBD1 as a possible D gene (6 bases). The CDR3 is 16 amino acids. The germline CDR1 and CDR2 sequences are MNHEY and SVGEGT. The V end was cut by 2 bases, the J end by 0 bases, with 13 bases between. CDR3 in amino acids: CASSYVAGAMNTEAFF. The CDR3 coding sequence is TGTGCCAGCAGTTACGTAGCGGGGGCAATGAACACTGAAGCTTTCTTT.

At least ten counts were recorded for this clonotype. The genes are TRBV5-6 and TRBJ2-7; D not resolved. Trimming left V 3 bases short and J 6 bases short, with 13 bases between. Germline CDR1 and CDR2: SGHDT and YYEEEE. The CDR3 is 13 amino acids. CDR3 region: CASSSIMMGEQYF. In nucleotides, the CDR3 is TGTGCCAGCAGCTCGATAATGATGGGCGAGCAGTACTTC.

The rearrangement links TRBV4-1 to TRBJ2-3, with D maybe TRBD2 (5 bases). Germline V gene lookup returns CDR1 MGHRA and CDR2 YSYEKL. Trimming cost V 0 bases and J 2 bases, with 12 bases left between them. The length of the CDR3 is 16 residues. The CDR3 protein is CASSQDGSGLTDTQYF. CDR3 nucleotide sequence: TGCGCCAGCAGCCAAGATGGGAGCGGACTCACAGATACGCAGTATTTT.

This chain links TRBV27 with TRBJ2-2; no reliable D call. Deletions cut 6 bases from V and 1 base from J, with 9 bases between. The germline V gene encodes CDR1 MNHEY and CDR2 SMNVEV (reference sequence). The CDR3 runs to 14 residues. CDR3 sequence reads: CASRRDWNTGELFF. The CDR3 coding sequence is TGTGCCAGCAGACGAGACTGGAACACCGGGGAGCTGTTTTTT.

The gene calls are TRBV25-1 and TRBJ2-7; 7 bases fit TRBD1. CDR1 and CDR2 from the germline V gene are MGHDK and SYGVNS. Trimming took 7 bases from V and 0 from J; bases not matched to a gene: 6. CDR3 size: 14 residues. The CDR3 protein is CASTKDRNSYEQYF. The CDR3 nucleotides are TGTGCCAGCACCAAGGACAGGAACTCCTACGAGCAGTACTTC.

The J gene is TRBJ2-7, the V gene TRBV20-1; D is possibly TRBD1 (5 bases). There are 17 residues in the CDR3. Germline CDR1 DFQATT, CDR2 SNEGSKA (reference sequence). Trimming removed 1 base from V and 1 base from J, with 20 bases in between. The CDR3 here is CSARGAHTGRDSYEQYF. The CDR3, as DNA: TGCAGTGCTAGAGGGGCCCACACAGGACGTGATTCCTACGAGCAGTACTTC.

This clonotype was counted many times. The chain is built from TRBV7-2 and TRBJ2-4; 9 bases agree with TRBD1. Germline CDR1 reads SGHTA; CDR2 reads FQGNSA. The CDR3 contains 15 residues. The V and J ends lost 3 bases and 9 bases, in that order; junction bases with no gene match: 9. CDR3 loop: CASSLPGTGHFIQYF. The CDR3, as DNA: TGTGCCAGCAGCTTGCCCGGGACAGGGCATTTCATTCAGTACTTC.

This clonotype was observed at least ten times. V and J are TRBV7-3 and TRBJ2-1; 11 bases are shared with TRBD2. The CDR3 covers 17 residues. With V trimmed by 5 bases and J by 4 bases, 10 bases remained unmatched. Germline lookup yields CDR1 SGHTA and CDR2 FQGTGA. DNA for the CDR3: TGTGCCAGCAGCCCCTTAGCGGGAGGGCGAGGTTACAATGAGCAGTTCTTC. Amino acids: CASSPLAGGRGYNEQFF.

This clonotype was seen many times. Here the CDR3 reads CSAWTASGNTIYF. CDR3 DNA: TGCAGTGCTTGGACAGCATCTGGAAACACCATATATTTT. The chain combines TRBV20-1 with TRBJ1-3; tentative D call: TRBD1 (6 bases). Germline V lookup: CDR1 DFQATT, CDR2 SNEGSKA (reference sequence). The CDR3 spans 13 residues. V was clipped by 5 bases and J by 1 base, with 9 bases between them.

The chain employs TRBV13 and TRBJ2-3, with 8 bases fitting TRBD2. After removal of 5 bases from V and 6 bases from J, the junction contained 13 bases not matched to a gene. CDR1 PRHDT and CDR2 FYEKMQ come from the germline V gene (reference sequence). The CDR3 spans 16 residues. In DNA form, the CDR3 reads TGTGCCAGCAGCGCCATCGGGGCGGGAGGAGGGGATACGCAGTATTTT. Encoded protein: CASSAIGAGGGDTQYF.

This clonotype was observed many times. This chain connects TRBV20-1 to TRBJ2-3, with D perhaps TRBD1 or TRBD2 (5 bases each). CDR1 is DFQATT and CDR2 is SNEGSKA in the germline V gene (reference sequence). The CDR3 has 17 residues. Trimming left V 8 bases short and J 3 bases short, with 27 bases between. As DNA, the CDR3 is TGCAGTCCTCTCGGGACGGGATCGGGTGTGGAGACAGATACGCAGTATTTT. Translated: CSPLGTGSGVETDTQYF.

This clonotype was observed a few times. This chain links TRBV27 with TRBJ1-4; no clear D gene. Between the trimmed V and J ends, which lost 3 bases and 11 bases, there was a span of 13 bases. The CDR3 runs 13 residues. Germline assignment: CDR1 MNHEY and CDR2 SMNVEV (reference sequence). CDR3 DNA: TGTGCCAGCAGTTTGTTGGGCGATTCGAAACTGTTTTTT. This gives the protein CASSLLGDSKLFF.

The sample holds many counts of this clonotype. The chain employs TRBV6-6 and TRBJ1-2; D remains unclear. This CDR3 has 13 amino acids. Trimming left V 4 bases short and J 2 bases short, with 8 bases between. CDR1 is MNHNY and CDR2 is SVGAGI in the germline V gene (reference sequence). The CDR3 nucleotides are TGTGCCAGCAGTTCGACGGGGAACTATGGCTACACCTTC. It codes for CASSSTGNYGYTF.

This clonotype has a count of ten or more. The chain recombines TRBV5-1 with TRBJ2-3; 9 nucleotides line up with TRBD2. With V trimmed by 8 bases and J by 3 bases, 10 bases remained unmatched. The CDR3 sequence is 15 residues long. From germline, CDR1 is SGHRS and CDR2 YFSETQ. CDR3 bases: TGCGCCAGTTCATCCGGAGCGGGAGGTACAGATACGCAGTATTTT. This translates into CASSSGAGGTDTQYF.

This clonotype was counted at least ten times. The J gene is TRBJ2-1, the V gene TRBV7-2; 8 nucleotides agree with TRBD1. The CDR3 is 15 amino acids. The germline gives CDR1 SGHTA, CDR2 FQGNSA. The V segment lost 5 bases and the J segment 5 bases; nucleotides outside the gene matches: 8. The CDR3 loop is CASSGRTGLNNEQFF. The CDR3 DNA reads as TGTGCCAGCAGCGGTAGGACAGGGCTAAACAATGAGCAGTTCTTC.

This clonotype has more than one count but fewer than ten. The chain is built from TRBV2 and TRBJ2-1, with TRBD2 matching over 8 bases. V trimming: 8 bases; J trimming: 8 bases; junction bases outside the gene matches: 11. Germline V CDR1 and CDR2: SNHLY, FYNNEI. The CDR3 sequence is 14 residues long. The CDR3 protein is CASERGPTGYEQFF. CDR3 sequence (DNA): TGTGCCAGCGAGCGGGGGCCTACGGGCTATGAGCAGTTCTTC.

Many counts were recorded for this clonotype. The rearrangement uses TRBV25-1 and TRBJ2-5; 7 nucleotides match TRBD2. The CDR3 runs to 14 residues. The J segment lost 5 bases and the V segment lost 8 bases, leaving 11 bases of the junction unmatched. Germline V CDR1 and CDR2: MGHDK, SYGVNS. The CDR3 reads CASRPGGIRETQYF. In DNA form, the CDR3 reads TGTGCCAGCCGCCCGGGGGGAATCCGGGAGACCCAGTACTTC.